The clone carrying this T cell receptor beta chain was counted a few times. What it recognizes is unknown. The sample is drawn from a study of regulatory T cells in long-lasting Graves disease. Findings of the study overall: Persistent patients had a count of shared public clonotypes (around 2,500) that exceeded that of new patients (around 910).

The sample's time point: persistent/refractory GD, antithyroid drugs over 5 years with positive TRAb. Generation of the TCR library employed RNA extracted from PBMCs. Investigators prepared the TCR beta libraries by applying iRepertoire HTBI primers and Arm-PCR of CDR3 regions. TCRdb re-called the multiplex PCR reads through MiXCR, storing one row per CDR3 protein. The sample lists a few hundred thousand distinct CDR3 sequences, 20% to 25% occurring once. V dropped 4 bases and J dropped 6; count of bases not matched to a gene: 4. The CDR3 contains 15 residues. Germline CDR1 SEHNR, CDR2 FQNEAQ (reference sequence).

The source was peripheral blood mononuclear cells (PBMCs), collected when the disease was refractory, from a patient treated with antithyroid drugs. The chain employs TRBV7-9 and TRBJ2-1; 12 bases align to TRBD2. This TCR came from a female donor with Graves disease. Here the CDR3 DNA reads TGTGCCAGCAGCTCGCTAGCGGGAGGGCCCAATGAGCAGTTCTTC. It is translated as CASSSLAGGPNEQFF.